Below, one T cell receptor (beta chain) is given with its context. The data derive from a study of blood T cell repertoires in COVID-19. Repertoires were generated with immunoSEQ multiplex PCR, while TCRdb's copy carries only in-frame clones and drops some. Altogether approximately 36,000 clones are present, about 85% being singletons, with the ten largest covering around 5%. The V and J ends lost 6 bases and 2 bases, in that order; junction bases with no gene match: 7. This CDR3 comprises 14 residues. Germline-derived CDR1 and CDR2 are SEHNR and FQNEAQ (reference sequence). The sequence was collected from a man aged 45-65 years with active COVID-19. The sequenced sample was peripheral blood. The chain joins TRBV7-9 to TRBJ2-7, with 7 nucleotides matching TRBD1. The chain's CDR3 is CASSQGDSAYEQYF. As DNA, the CDR3 is TGTGCCAGCAGTCAGGGGGACAGTGCCTACGAGCAGTACTTC.